This record looks at one T cell receptor (beta chain) sequence and its context. What it binds is not known. This entry is derived from a study of T cell responses to AZD1222 COVID-19 vaccine. Findings of the study overall: Among vaccine-associated CD4 TCRs, coverage spanned spike, with dominance at 160-218 and 743-854.

Assay: immunoSEQ multiplex PCR; the TCRdb copy retains only in-frame clones and omits some. Of approximately 150,000 clones listed, almost 95% are singletons. The sequence came from an adult in good health. This specimen consisted of peripheral blood, obtained on day 0 of AZD1222 vaccination.

CDR3 bases: TGCGCCAGCAGCCAAAGGGTCGGAAACACCATATATTTT. Its translation: CASSQRVGNTIYF. The chain recombines TRBV4-3 with TRBJ1-3; the D is unclear. V shed 2 bases and J shed 4 bases, with 6 bases lying between them. The CDR3 length is 13 residues. The germline gives CDR1 LGHNA, CDR2 YSLEER.